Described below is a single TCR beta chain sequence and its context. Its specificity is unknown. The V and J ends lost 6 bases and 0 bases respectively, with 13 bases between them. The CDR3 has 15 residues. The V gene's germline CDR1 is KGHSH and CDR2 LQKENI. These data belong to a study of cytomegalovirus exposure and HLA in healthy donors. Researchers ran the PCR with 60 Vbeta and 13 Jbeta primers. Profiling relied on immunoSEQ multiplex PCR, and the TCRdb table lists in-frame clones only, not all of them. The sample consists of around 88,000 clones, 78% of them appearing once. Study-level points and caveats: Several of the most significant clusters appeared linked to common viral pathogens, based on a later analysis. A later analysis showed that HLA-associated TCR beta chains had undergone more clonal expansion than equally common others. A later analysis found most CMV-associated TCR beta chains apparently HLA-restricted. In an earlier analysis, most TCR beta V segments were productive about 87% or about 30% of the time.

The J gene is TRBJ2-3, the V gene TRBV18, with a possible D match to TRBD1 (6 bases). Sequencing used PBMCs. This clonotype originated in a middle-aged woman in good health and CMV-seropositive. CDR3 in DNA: TGTGCCAGCTCTCACGGACAGCCTAGCACAGATACGCAGTATTTT. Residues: CASSHGQPSTDTQYF.